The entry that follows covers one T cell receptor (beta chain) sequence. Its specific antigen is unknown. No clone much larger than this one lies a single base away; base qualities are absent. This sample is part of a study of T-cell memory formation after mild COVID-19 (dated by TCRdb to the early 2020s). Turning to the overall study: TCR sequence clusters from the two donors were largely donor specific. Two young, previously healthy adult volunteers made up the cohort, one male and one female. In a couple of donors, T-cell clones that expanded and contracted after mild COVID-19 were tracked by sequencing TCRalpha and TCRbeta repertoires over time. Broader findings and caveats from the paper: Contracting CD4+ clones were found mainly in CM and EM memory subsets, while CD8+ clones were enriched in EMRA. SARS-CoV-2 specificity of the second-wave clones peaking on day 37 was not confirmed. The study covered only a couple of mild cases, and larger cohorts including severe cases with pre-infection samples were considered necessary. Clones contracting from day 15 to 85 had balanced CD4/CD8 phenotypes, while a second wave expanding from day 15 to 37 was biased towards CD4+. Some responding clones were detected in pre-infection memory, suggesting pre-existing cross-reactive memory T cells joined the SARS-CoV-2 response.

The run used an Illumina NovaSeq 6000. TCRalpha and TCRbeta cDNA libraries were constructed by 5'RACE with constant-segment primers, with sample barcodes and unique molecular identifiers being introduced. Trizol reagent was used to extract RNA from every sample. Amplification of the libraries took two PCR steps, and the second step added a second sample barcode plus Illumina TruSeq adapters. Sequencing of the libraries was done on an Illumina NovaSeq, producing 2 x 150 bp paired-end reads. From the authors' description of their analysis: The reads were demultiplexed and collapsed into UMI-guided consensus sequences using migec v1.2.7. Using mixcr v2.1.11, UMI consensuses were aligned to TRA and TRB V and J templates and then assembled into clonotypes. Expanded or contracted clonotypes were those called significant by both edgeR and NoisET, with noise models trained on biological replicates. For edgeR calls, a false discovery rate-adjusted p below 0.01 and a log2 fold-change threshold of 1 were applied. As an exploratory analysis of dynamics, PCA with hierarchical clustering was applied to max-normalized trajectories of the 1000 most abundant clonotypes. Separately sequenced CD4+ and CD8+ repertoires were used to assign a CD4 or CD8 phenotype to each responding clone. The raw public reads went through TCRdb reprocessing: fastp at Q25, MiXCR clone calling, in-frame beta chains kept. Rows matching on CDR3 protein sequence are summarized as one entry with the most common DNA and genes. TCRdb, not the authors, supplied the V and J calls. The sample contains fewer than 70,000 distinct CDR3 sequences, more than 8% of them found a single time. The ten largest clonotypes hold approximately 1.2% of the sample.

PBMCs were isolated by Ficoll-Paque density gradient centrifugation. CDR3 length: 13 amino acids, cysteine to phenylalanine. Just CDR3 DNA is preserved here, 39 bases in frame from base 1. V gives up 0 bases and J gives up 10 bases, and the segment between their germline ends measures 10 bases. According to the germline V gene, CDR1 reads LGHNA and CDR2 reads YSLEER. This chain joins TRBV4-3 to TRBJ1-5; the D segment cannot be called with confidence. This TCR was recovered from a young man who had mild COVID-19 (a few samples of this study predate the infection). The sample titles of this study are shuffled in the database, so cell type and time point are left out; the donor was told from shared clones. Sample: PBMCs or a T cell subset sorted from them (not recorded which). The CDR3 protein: CASSQDTREPQHF. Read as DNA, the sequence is TGCGCCAGCAGCCAAGATACCCGGGAACCCCAGCATTTT.